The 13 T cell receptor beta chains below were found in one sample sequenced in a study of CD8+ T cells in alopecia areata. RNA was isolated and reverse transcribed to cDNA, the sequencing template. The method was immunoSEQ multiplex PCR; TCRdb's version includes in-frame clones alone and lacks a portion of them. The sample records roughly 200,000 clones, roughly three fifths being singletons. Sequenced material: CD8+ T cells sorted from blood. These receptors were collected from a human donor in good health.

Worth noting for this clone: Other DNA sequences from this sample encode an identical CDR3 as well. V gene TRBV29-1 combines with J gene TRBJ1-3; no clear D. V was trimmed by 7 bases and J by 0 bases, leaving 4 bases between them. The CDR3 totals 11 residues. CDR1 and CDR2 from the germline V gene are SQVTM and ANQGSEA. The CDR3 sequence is CSGISGNTIYF. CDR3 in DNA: TGCAGCGGGATCTCTGGAAACACCATATATTTT.

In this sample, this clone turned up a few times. This CDR3 reads CASSILGVGELFF. Here the CDR3 DNA reads TGTGCCAGTAGTATACTGGGAGTCGGGGAGCTGTTTTTT. The chain employs TRBV19 and TRBJ2-2; possible D gene TRBD2, 5 bases. CDR1 LNHDA and CDR2 SQIVND come from the germline V gene (reference sequence). The CDR3 is 13 residues long. The V end was cut by 2 bases, the J end by 7 bases, with 8 bases between.

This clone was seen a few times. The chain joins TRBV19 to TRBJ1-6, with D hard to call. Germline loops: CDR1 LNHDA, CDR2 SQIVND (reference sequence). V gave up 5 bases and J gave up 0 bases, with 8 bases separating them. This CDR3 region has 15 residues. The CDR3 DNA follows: TGTGCCAGTAGTCCGAGGAGCTCCTATAATTCACCCCTCCACTTT. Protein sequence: CASSPRSSYNSPLHF. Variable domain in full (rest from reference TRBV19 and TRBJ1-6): DGGITQSPKYLFRKEGQNVTLSCEQNLNHDAMYWYRQDPGQGLRLIYYSQIVNDFQKGDIAEGYSVSREKKESFPLTVTSAQKNPTAFYLCASSPRSSYNSPLHFGNGTRLTVT.

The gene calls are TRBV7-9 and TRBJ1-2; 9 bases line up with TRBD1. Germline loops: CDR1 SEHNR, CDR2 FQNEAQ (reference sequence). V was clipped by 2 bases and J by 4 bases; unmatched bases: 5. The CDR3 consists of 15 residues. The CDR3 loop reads CASSLQDRGFYGYTF. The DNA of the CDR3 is TGTGCCAGCAGCTTACAGGACAGGGGATTCTATGGCTACACCTTC. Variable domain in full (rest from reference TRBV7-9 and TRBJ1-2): DTGVSQNPRHKITKRGQNVTFRCDPISEHNRLYWYRQTLGQGPEFLTYFQNEAQLEKSRLLSDRFSAERPKGSFSTLEIQRTEQGDSAMYLCASSLQDRGFYGYTFGSGTRLTVV.

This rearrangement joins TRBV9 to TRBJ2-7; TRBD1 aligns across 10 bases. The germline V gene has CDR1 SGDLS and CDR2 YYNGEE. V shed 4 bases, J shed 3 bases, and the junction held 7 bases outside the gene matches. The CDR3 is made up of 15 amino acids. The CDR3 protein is CASSPMTGGGYEQYF. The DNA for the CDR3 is TGTGCCAGCAGCCCCATGACAGGGGGCGGCTACGAGCAGTACTTC. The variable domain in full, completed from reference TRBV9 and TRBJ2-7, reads DSGVTQTPKHLITATGQRVTLRCSPRSGDLSVYWYQQSLDQGLQFLIQYYNGEERAKGNILERFSAQQFPDLHSELNLSSLELGDSALYFCASSPMTGGGYEQYFGPGTRLTVT.

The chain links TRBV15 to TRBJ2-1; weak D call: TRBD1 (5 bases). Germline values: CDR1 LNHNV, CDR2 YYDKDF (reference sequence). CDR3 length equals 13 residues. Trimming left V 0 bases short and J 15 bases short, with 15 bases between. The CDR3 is CATSREDLQGRFF. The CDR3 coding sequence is TGTGCCACCAGCAGAGAGGATCTCCAGGGAAGGTTCTTC.

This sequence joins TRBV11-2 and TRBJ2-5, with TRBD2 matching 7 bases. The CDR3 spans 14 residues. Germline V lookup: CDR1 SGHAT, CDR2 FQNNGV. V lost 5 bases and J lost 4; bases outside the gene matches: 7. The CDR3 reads CASSPGRGLETQYF. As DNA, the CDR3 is TGTGCCAGCAGCCCCGGGCGGGGGTTAGAGACCCAGTACTTC.

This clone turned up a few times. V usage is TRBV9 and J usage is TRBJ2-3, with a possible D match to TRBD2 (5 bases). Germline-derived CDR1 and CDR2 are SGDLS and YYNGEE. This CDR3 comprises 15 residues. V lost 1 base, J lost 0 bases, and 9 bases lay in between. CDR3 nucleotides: TGTGCCAGCAGCGTAAGGTCGGGGAGCACAGATACGCAGTATTTT. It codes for CASSVRSGSTDTQYF.

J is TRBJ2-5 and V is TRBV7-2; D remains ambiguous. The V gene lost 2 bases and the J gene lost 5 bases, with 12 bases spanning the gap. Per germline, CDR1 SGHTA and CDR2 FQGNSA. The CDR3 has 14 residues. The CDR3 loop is CASSLIQAQETQYF. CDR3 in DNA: TGTGCCAGCAGCTTAATTCAGGCCCAGGAGACCCAGTACTTC.

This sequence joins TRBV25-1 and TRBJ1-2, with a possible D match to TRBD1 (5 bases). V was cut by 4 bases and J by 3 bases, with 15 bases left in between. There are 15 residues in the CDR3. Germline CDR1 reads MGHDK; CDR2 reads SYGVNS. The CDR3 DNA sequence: TGTGCCAGCAGTGTAAGTAGGGGACGAGACTATGGCTACACCTTC. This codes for CASSVSRGRDYGYTF.

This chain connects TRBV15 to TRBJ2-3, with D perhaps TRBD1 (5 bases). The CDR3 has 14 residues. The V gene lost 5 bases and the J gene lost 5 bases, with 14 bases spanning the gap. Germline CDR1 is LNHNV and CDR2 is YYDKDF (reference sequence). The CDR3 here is CATSWARVGDTQYF. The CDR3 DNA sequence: TGTGCCACCAGCTGGGCCAGGGTGGGAGATACGCAGTATTTT.

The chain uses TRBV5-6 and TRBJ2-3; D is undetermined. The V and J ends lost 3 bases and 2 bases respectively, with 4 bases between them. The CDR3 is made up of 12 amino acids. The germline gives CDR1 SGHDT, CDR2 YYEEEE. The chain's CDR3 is CASSWSTDTQYF. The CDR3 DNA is TGTGCCAGCAGCTGGTCCACAGATACGCAGTATTTT.

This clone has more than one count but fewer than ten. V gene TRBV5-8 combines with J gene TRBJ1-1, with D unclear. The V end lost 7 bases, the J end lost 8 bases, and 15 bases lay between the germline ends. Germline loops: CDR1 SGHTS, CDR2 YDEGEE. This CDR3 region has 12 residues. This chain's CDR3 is CASFKGILEAFF. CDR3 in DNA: TGTGCCAGCTTCAAGGGTATCCTAGAAGCTTTCTTT.